These T cell receptor beta chains were read from a single sample in a study of CD8 T cells in ankylosing spondylitis. MiXCR, run by TCRdb on the 5' RACE reads, gives a single entry per CDR3 protein. The table includes about 480,000 distinct CDR3 sequences, 17% detected once. The sequencing sample was made of blood, either unsorted or a sorted T cell fraction (not recorded which). The receptors stem from a male donor with ankylosing spondylitis. Both conserved end residues are part of each CDR3. The D gene is left open where the match is weak. Clone size is not always given. Where it is, it says once, few, many or a class for expanded clones.

v_gene	abundance	j_gene	len	d_gene	CDR3nt	CDR3aa
TRBV6-1	-	TRBJ1-1	15	-	TGTGCCAGCAGTGAAGAAGGCTGGGAAAACACTGAAGCTTTCTTT	CASSEEGWENTEAFF
TRBV2	few	TRBJ2-1	13	TRBD1	TGTGCCAGCAACGGACAGGGGAGGAATGAGCAGTTCTTC	CASNGQGRNEQFF
TRBV6-2/TRBV6-3	-	TRBJ2-1	13	TRBD2	TGTGCCAGCACTAGCGGGATGCCTCTTCGCCAGTTCTTC	CASTSGMPLRQFF
TRBV7-9	-	TRBJ1-3	16	-	TGTGCCAGCAGCTTAGTTTCGAGCCGATCTGGAAACACCATATATTTT	CASSLVSSRSGNTIYF
TRBV19	few	TRBJ1-2	13	-	TGTGCCAGTAGGCCGACAGACGCCTATGGCTACACCTTC	CASRPTDAYGYTF
TRBV11-3	once	TRBJ2-3	14	-	TGTGCCAGCAGCTTAGTCAGCCGCACAGATACGCAGTATTTT	CASSLVSRTDTQYF
TRBV6-1	-	TRBJ2-2	16	TRBD2	TGTGCCAGCCGGGCTAGCGGGAGGGAGGGAACCGGGGAGCTGTTTTTT	CASRASGREGTGELFF
TRBV29-1	many	TRBJ1-1	12	-	TGCAGCGTTGGTAGGAGTTTGACTGAAGCTTTCTTT	CSVGRSLTEAFF
TRBV6-1	-	TRBJ2-3	15	-	TGTGCCAGCAGTGAGGAAGCGGTGCTGGCAGATACGCAGTATTTT	CASSEEAVLADTQYF
TRBV20-1	few	TRBJ1-5	12	-	TGCAGTGCCACAGGGAAGGGGCAGCCCCAGCATTTT	CSATGKGQPQHF
TRBV7-9	-	TRBJ2-1	16	-	TGTGCCAGCAGCAATCGGAAGGCACAGGGATCGAATGAGCAGTTCTTC	CASSNRKAQGSNEQFF